This T cell receptor beta chain was obtained from a study of technical replicates of blood from several donors. The germline CDR1 and CDR2 sequences are SGHTA and FQGTGA. CDR3 size: 15 residues. V lost 2 bases, J lost 2 bases, and 4 bases stayed unmatched. Data came from immunoSEQ multiplex PCR; TCRdb stores just in-frame clones and leaves some out. The repertoire has around 17,000 clones, around 90% of them found once; the top ten carry roughly 12%. The sequencing input was PBMCs. This TCR derives from a human donor in good health. The chain combines TRBV7-3 with TRBJ2-3; 7 bases match TRBD2. The CDR3 loop is CASSLQAGNTDTQYF. The CDR3 bases are TGTGCCAGCAGCTTACAAGCGGGGAACACAGATACGCAGTATTTT.